Below, 18 T cell receptor beta chains from the same sample are listed, as sequenced in a study of T cell responses to AZD1222 COVID-19 vaccine. Assay used: immunoSEQ multiplex PCR; TCRdb lists only in-frame clones, some missing. In the table there are roughly 86,000 clones, 80% to 90% of which are singletons. The sequencing here drew on peripheral blood, taken on day 0 of AZD1222 vaccination. The receptor set was obtained from an adult in good health.

The rearrangement links TRBV19 to TRBJ1-6; D gene ambiguous. The CDR3 extends over 12 amino acids. Per germline, CDR1 LNHDA and CDR2 SQIVND (reference sequence). Trimming pared 1 base from V and 14 bases from J, leaving 9 bases between. The CDR3 sequence is CASSIVNSALHF. The CDR3 DNA is TGTGCCAGTAGTATAGTTAATTCGGCCCTCCACTTT. Using reference TRBV19 and TRBJ1-6 for the parts outside the CDR3, the full variable domain is DGGITQSPKYLFRKEGQNVTLSCEQNLNHDAMYWYRQDPGQGLRLIYYSQIVNDFQKGDIAEGYSVSREKKESFPLTVTSAQKNPTAFYLCASSIVNSALHFGNGTRLTVT.

The chain joins TRBV3-1 (or the pseudogene TRBV3-2) to TRBJ1-1, with TRBD1 matching 8 bases. The CDR3 is 15 residues long. Germline lookup yields CDR1 LGHDT and CDR2 YNNKEL (reference sequence). The V gene end was trimmed by 5 bases and the J gene end by 3 bases; junction bases not matched to a gene: 8. CDR3 in amino acids: CASSKTGAGYTEAFF. The CDR3 bases are TGTGCCAGCAGCAAGACAGGGGCGGGTTACACTGAAGCTTTCTTT.

The chain joins TRBV21-1 to TRBJ1-4. TRBV21-1 is assigned pseudogene status. The CDR3 loop spans 18 amino acids. The CDR3 bases are TGTGCCAGCAGCAAAGACCAAAGTGTCCTGAGGTTGAATGAAAAACTGTTTTTT. As protein: CASSKDQSVLRLNEKLFF.

This rearrangement joins TRBV9 to TRBJ2-7, with 11 positions matching TRBD2. Germline CDR1 is SGDLS and CDR2 is YYNGEE. The CDR3 spans 15 residues. V lost 0 bases and J lost 3; bases outside the gene matches: 2. The CDR3 DNA sequence: TGTGCCAGCAGCGTAGAACTAGCGGGGGTCTACGAGCAGTACTTC. This codes for CASSVELAGVYEQYF.

This sequence joins TRBV7-9 and TRBJ2-2, with D maybe TRBD1 (5 bases). Trimming removed 6 bases from V and 0 bases from J, with 14 bases in between. CDR3 size: 16 residues. Germline assignment: CDR1 SEHNR and CDR2 FQNEAQ (reference sequence). For the CDR3, the DNA is TGTGCCAGCAGTCGCTGGGGCGGAACGAACACCGGGGAGCTGTTTTTT. It codes for CASSRWGGTNTGELFF.

V gene TRBV25-1 combines with J gene TRBJ2-5; TRBD2 might be the D (6 bases). Germline CDR1 reads MGHDK; CDR2 reads SYGVNS. CDR3 size: 11 residues. V dropped 6 bases and J dropped 4 bases, with 6 bases sitting between them. In nucleotides, the CDR3 is TGTGCCAGCAGGGAGGGAGAGACCCAGTACTTC. Translation gives CASREGETQYF.

The genes are TRBV5-1 and TRBJ2-1; 10 positions match TRBD2. J gave up 6 bases and V 4 bases, and 7 bases lay outside the gene matches. The CDR3 extends over 15 amino acids. Germline-derived CDR1 and CDR2 are SGHRS and YFSETQ. The CDR3: CASSQREGHGNEQFF. CDR3 bases: TGCGCCAGCAGCCAGCGGGAGGGCCACGGCAATGAGCAGTTCTTC.

The chain couples TRBV7-9 to TRBJ2-5; 14 bases fit TRBD2. The CDR3 has 16 amino acids. Germline V gives CDR1 SEHNR, CDR2 FQNEAQ (reference sequence). V was clipped by 4 bases and J by 5 bases; unmatched bases: 6. The CDR3 here is CASSWGLAGAGETQYF. The CDR3 coding sequence is TGTGCCAGCAGCTGGGGACTAGCGGGAGCGGGGGAGACCCAGTACTTC. The full variable domain, with the rest looked up from reference TRBV7-9 and TRBJ2-5, is DTGVSQNPRHKITKRGQNVTFRCDPISEHNRLYWYRQTLGQGPEFLTYFQNEAQLEKSRLLSDRFSAERPKGSFSTLEIQRTEQGDSAMYLCASSWGLAGAGETQYFGPGTRLLVL.

The chain links TRBV16 to TRBJ2-2; 8 nucleotides align to TRBD1. The CDR3 consists of 16 residues. The V gene's germline CDR1 is KGHSY and CDR2 FQNENV. Trimming at V came to 2 bases and at J to 4 bases, leaving 6 bases not matched to a gene. Here the CDR3 DNA reads TGTGCCAGCAGCCAAGGCAGGGGGCTACGCACCGGGGAGCTGTTTTTT. This translates into CASSQGRGLRTGELFF.

This clone has only one observation. The rearrangement joins TRBV7-2 to TRBJ1-2; TRBD1 might be the D (5 bases). This CDR3 contains 14 residues. Germline values: CDR1 SGHTA, CDR2 FQGNSA. V shed 1 base and J shed 4 bases, with 10 bases lying between them. In nucleotides, the CDR3 is TGTGCCAGCAGCTTAGTCGGGACGGGCTATGGCTACACCTTC. As protein: CASSLVGTGYGYTF.

The gene calls are TRBV28 and TRBJ2-1; 10 positions match TRBD2. V was clipped by 5 bases and J by 4 bases; unmatched bases: 11. Germline V gene lookup returns CDR1 MDHEN and CDR2 SYDVKM. CDR3 size: 17 residues. The CDR3, as DNA: TGTGCCAGCAGTACCAGGACTAGCGGTCTAGGGTACAATGAGCAGTTCTTC. It encodes CASSTRTSGLGYNEQFF.

As for this clone: Compared with germline, one end of the junction differs, possibly owing to a read error. The V and J genes are TRBV28 and TRBJ2-7; D might be TRBD1 (6 bases). There are 12 residues in the CDR3. The germline gives CDR1 MDHEN, CDR2 SYDVKM. CDR3 nucleotide sequence: TGTGCCAGCCGGGACACCTCCGACGAGCAGTACTTC. Translating gives CASRDTSDEQYF.

The rearrangement uses TRBV21-1 and TRBJ1-5; TRBD1 reflects the table's D call only, with no check against the DNA. TRBV21-1 is given as a pseudogene. CDR3 length equals 16 residues. CDR3 protein: CASSGPGTGGTQPQHF. The CDR3 DNA is TGTGCCAGCAGCGGTCCCGGGACAGGAGGAACCCAGCCCCAGCATTTT.

The V call is TRBV9, the J call TRBJ1-3, with D unclear. CDR3 length equals 16 residues. The V end lost 0 bases, the J end lost 0 bases, and 10 bases lay between the germline ends. Germline V lookup: CDR1 SGDLS, CDR2 YYNGEE. The CDR3 nucleotides are TGTGCCAGCAGCGTAGGAGGCGCCAGCTCTGGAAACACCATATATTTT. Translating gives CASSVGGASSGNTIYF.

The chain joins TRBV9 to TRBJ1-3; D is uncertain. Germline values: CDR1 SGDLS, CDR2 YYNGEE. This CDR3 is built from 15 residues. Trimming stripped 4 bases from V and 2 bases from J, with 13 bases between. The CDR3 protein is CASSPTVGPGNTIYF. The CDR3, as DNA: TGTGCCAGCAGCCCCACTGTCGGCCCTGGAAACACCATATATTTT.

The chain combines TRBV6-5 with TRBJ2-3; 9 bases align to TRBD2. With 5 bases clipped from V and 1 base from J, the junction kept 1 base outside the gene matches. CDR3 length: 14 residues. CDR1 and CDR2 (germline): MNHEY, SVGAGI. The CDR3 sequence is CASSLAGRTDTQYF. CDR3 coding DNA: TGTGCCAGCAGTCTAGCGGGACGCACAGATACGCAGTATTTT.

CDR3 nucleotides: TGTGCCATCAGTGACGGGCAGGTGGGGGAGACCCAGTACTTC. Translation gives CAISDGQVGETQYF. The V gene is TRBV10-3, the J gene TRBJ2-5; D unresolved. This CDR3 is built from 14 residues. Germline CDR1 and CDR2: ENHRY and SYGVKD. Trimming shortened V by 3 bases and J by 5 bases, and 13 bases separated the two germline ends.

This chain joins TRBV6-1 and TRBJ1-4; TRBD1 matches at 8 bases. The CDR3 sequence is 16 residues long. CDR1 MNHNS and CDR2 SASEGT come from the germline V gene. Losses at the gene ends were 0 bases for V and 5 bases for J; bases not matched to a gene: 5. CDR3 DNA sequence: TGTGCCAGCAGTGAAGCGTCAGGGGGCGGCAATGAAAAACTGTTTTTT. Its protein is CASSEASGGGNEKLFF.